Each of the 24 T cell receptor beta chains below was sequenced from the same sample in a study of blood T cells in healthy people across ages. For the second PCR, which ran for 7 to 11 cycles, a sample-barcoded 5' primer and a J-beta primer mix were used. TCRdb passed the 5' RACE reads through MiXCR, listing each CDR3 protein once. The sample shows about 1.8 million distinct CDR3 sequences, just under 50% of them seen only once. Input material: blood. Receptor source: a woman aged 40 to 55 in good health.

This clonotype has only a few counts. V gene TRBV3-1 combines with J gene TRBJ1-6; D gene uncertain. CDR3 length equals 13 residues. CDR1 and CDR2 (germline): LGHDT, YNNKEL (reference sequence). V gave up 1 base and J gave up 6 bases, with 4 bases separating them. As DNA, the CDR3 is TGTGCCAGCAGCCAAGTACCTAATTCACCCCTCCACTTT. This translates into CASSQVPNSPLHF.

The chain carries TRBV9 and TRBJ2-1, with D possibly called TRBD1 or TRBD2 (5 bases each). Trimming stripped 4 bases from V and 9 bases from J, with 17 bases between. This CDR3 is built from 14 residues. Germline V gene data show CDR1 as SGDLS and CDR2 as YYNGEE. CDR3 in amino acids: CASSRLGVVGEQFF. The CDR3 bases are TGTGCCAGCAGCCGCCTGGGGGTCGTAGGTGAGCAGTTCTTC.

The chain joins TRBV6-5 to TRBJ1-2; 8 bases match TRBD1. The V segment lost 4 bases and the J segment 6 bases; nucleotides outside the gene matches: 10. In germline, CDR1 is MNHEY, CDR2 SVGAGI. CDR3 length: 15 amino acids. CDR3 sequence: CASSSADRVGNGYTF. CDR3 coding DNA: TGTGCCAGCAGTTCCGCGGACAGGGTCGGTAATGGCTACACCTTC.

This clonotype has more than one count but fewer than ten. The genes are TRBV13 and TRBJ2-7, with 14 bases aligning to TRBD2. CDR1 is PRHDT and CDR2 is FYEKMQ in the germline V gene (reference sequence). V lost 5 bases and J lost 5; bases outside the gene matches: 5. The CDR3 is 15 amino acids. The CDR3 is CASSQGLAGENEQYF. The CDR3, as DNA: TGTGCCAGCAGCCAGGGACTAGCGGGGGAAAACGAGCAGTACTTC.

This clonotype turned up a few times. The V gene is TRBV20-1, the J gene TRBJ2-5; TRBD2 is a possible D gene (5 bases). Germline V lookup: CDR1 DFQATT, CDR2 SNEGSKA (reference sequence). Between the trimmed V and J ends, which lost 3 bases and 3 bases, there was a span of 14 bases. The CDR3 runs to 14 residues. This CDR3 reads CSASYNWGEETQYF. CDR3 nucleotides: TGCAGTGCTAGTTATAATTGGGGAGAAGAGACCCAGTACTTC.

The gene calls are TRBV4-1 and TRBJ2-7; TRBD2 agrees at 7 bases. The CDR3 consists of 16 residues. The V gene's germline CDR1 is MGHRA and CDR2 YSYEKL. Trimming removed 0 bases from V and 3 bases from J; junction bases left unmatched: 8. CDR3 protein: CASSQDPGREVYEQYF. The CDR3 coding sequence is TGCGCCAGCAGCCAAGATCCGGGACGGGAGGTCTACGAGCAGTACTTC.

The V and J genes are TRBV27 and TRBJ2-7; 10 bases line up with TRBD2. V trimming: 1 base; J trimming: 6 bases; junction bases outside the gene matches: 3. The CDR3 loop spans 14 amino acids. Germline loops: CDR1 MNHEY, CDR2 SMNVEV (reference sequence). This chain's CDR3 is CASSLFGLAAEQYF. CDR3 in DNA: TGTGCCAGCAGTTTATTCGGACTAGCGGCCGAGCAGTACTTC.

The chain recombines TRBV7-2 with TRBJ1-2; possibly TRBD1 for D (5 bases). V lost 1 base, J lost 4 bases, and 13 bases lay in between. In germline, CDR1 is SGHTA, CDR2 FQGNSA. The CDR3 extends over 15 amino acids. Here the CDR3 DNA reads TGTGCCAGCAGCTTAGGGGGACCGCCTAGCTATGGCTACACCTTC. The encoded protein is CASSLGGPPSYGYTF.

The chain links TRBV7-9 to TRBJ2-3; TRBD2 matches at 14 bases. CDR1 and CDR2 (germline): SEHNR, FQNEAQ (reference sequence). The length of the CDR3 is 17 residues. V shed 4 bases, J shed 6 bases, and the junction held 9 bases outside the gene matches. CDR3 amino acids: CASSSGTSGGLWDTQYF. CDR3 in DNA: TGTGCCAGCAGCTCTGGGACTAGCGGGGGCCTATGGGATACGCAGTATTTT.

The CDR3 here is CASSPRTSGGFGIYEQYF. CDR3 nucleotides: TGTGCCAGCAGCCCACGGACTAGCGGGGGTTTCGGCATCTACGAGCAGTACTTC. V gene TRBV27 combines with J gene TRBJ2-7; 13 bases map to TRBD2. Trimming cost V 6 bases and J 3 bases; bases outside gene matches: 14. Germline CDR1 is MNHEY and CDR2 is SMNVEV (reference sequence). The CDR3 is made up of 18 amino acids.

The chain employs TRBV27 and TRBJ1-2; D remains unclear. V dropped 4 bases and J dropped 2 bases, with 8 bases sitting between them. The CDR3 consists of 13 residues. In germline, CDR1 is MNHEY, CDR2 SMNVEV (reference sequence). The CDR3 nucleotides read TGTGCCAGCAGTTCTAGGATAAACTATGGCTACACCTTC. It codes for CASSSRINYGYTF.

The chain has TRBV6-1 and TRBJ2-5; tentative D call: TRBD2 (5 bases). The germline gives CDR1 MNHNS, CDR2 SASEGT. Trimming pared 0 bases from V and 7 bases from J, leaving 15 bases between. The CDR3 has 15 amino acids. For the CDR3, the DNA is TGTGCCAGCAGTGAAGCCCAGAGGGCGGCGGGGACCCAGTACTTC. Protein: CASSEAQRAAGTQYF.

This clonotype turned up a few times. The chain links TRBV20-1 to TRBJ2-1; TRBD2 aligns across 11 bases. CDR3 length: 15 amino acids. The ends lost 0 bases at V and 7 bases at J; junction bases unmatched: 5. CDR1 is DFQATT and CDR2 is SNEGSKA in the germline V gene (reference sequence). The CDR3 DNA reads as TGCAGTGCTAGAGACCCTAGCGGGGGGCGGAATGAGCAGTTCTTC. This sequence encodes CSARDPSGGRNEQFF.

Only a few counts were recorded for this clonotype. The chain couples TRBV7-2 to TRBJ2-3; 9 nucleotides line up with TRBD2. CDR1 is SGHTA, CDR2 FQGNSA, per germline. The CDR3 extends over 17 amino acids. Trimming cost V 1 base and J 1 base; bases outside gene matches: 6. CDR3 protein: CASSLERRGGRTDTQYF. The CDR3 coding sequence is TGTGCCAGCAGCTTAGAACGGCGGGGGGGGCGCACAGATACGCAGTATTTT.

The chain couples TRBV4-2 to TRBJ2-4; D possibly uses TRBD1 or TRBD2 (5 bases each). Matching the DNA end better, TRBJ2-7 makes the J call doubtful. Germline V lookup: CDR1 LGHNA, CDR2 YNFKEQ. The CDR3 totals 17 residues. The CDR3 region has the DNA TGTGCCAGCAGCCAAGAGAGAGGTGGGGGAGAAATTTACGAGCAGTACTTC. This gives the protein CASSQERGGGEIYEQYF.

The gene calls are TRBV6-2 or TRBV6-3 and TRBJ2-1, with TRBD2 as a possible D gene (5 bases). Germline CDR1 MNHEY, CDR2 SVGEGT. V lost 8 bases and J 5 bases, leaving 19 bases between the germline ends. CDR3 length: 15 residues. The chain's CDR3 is CASVVSEDVDNEQFF. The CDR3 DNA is TGTGCCAGCGTCGTCTCGGAGGACGTGGACAATGAGCAGTTCTTC.

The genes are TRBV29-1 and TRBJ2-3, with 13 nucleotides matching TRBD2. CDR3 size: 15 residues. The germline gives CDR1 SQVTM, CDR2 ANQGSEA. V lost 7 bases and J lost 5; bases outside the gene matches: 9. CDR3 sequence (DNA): TGCAGCGCGAACGGACTAGCGGGGGCCATAGATACGCAGTATTTT. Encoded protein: CSANGLAGAIDTQYF.

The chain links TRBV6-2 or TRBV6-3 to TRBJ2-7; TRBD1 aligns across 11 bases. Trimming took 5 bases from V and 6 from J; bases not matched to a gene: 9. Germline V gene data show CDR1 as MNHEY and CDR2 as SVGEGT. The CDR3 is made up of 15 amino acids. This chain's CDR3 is CASSTGQGGLGEQYF. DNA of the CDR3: TGTGCCAGCAGTACGGGACAGGGGGGACTTGGCGAGCAGTACTTC.

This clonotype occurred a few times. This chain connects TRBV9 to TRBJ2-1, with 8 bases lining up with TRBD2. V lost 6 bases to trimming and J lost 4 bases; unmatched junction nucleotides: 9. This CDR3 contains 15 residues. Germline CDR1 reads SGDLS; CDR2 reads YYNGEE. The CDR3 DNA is TGTGCCAGCAATAAGGGAGCGGGGGTTTACAATGAGCAGTTCTTC. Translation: CASNKGAGVYNEQFF.

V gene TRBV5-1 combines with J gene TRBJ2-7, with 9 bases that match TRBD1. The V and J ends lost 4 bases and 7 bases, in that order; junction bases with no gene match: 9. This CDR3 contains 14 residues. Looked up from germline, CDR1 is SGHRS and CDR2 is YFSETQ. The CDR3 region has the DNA TGCGCCAGCAGCGTACAGGGGGCTAGGAATGAGCAGTACTTC. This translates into CASSVQGARNEQYF.

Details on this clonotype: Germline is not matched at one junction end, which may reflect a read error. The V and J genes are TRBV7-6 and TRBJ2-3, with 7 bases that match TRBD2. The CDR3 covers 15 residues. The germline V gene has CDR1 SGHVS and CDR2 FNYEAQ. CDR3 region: CTSSGTGPSTDTQYF. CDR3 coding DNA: TGTACCAGCAGCGGGACTGGCCCTAGCACAGATACGCAGTATTTT.

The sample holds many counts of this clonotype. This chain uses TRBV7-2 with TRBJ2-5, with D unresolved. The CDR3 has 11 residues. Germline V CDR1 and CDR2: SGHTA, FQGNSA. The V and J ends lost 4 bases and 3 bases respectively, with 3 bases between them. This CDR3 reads CASSSEETQYF. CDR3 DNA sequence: TGTGCCAGCAGCTCCGAAGAGACCCAGTACTTC.

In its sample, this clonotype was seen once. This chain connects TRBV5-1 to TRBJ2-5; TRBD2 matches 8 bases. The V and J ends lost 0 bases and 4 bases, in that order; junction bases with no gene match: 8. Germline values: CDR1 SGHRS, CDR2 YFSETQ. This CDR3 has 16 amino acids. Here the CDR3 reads CASSLGPRGGVETQYF. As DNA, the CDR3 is TGCGCCAGCAGCTTGGGCCCCCGGGGGGGCGTAGAGACCCAGTACTTC.

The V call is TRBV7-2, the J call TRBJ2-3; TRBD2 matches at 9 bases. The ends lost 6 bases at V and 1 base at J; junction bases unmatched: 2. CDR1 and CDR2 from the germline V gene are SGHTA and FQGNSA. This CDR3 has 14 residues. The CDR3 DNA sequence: TGTGCCAGCAGTAAGCGGGAGGGCACAGATACGCAGTATTTT. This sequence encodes CASSKREGTDTQYF.